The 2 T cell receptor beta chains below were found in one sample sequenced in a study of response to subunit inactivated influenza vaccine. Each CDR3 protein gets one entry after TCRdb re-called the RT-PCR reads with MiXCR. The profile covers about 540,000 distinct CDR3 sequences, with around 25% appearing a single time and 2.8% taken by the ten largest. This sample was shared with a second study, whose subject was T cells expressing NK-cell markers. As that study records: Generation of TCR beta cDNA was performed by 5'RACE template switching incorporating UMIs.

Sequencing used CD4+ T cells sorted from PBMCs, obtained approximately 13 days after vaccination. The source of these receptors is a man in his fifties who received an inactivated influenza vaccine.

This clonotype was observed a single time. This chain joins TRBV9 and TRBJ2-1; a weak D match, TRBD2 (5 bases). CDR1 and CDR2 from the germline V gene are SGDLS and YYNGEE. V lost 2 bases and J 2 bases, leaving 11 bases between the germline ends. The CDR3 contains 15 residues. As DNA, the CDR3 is TGTGCCAGCAGCGTTTCGGGGTTGCCCTACAATGAGCAGTTCTTC. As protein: CASSVSGLPYNEQFF.

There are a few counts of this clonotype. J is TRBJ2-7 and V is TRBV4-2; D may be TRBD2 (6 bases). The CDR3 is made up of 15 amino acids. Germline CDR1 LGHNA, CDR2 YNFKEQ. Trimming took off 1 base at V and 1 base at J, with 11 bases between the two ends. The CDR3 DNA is TGTGCCAGCAGCCAAGTGACTAGGGTTTCCTACGAGCAGTACTTC. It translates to CASSQVTRVSYEQYF.